This entry is about one TCR beta chain. These data originate in a study of blood T cell repertoires in COVID-19. Study summary: Nucleic acid was either cDNA or gDNA, and it came from T cells, B-cell-depleted T cells, or PBMCs.

Clones were read by immunoSEQ multiplex PCR, and TCRdb kept only the in-frame ones, dropping some. The table includes 160,000 or so clones, approximately 91% detected once. This CDR3 contains 15 residues. V lost 0 bases and J 4 bases, leaving 14 bases between the germline ends. CDR1 is GTSNPN and CDR2 is SVGIG in the germline V gene (reference sequence). The rearrangement joins TRBV30 to TRBJ2-3; a possible D gene is TRBD2 (6 bases). Sequencing used peripheral blood. The sequence was collected from a man in his late teens or twenties with acute or convalescent COVID-19. CDR3 in amino acids: CAWSVSGGNADTQYF. As DNA, the CDR3 is TGTGCCTGGAGTGTATCCGGCGGGAACGCAGATACGCAGTATTTT.